This TCR beta chain came from a study of CD8 T cells in Susac syndrome. The study's findings and limits: In total CD8+ repertoires, around 17 Susac-specific public clones were detected, and CD8+ TEMRA repertoires contained several.

TEMRA cells underwent FACS enrichment and CD8+ and CD4+ T cells underwent negative isolation. Germline loops: CDR1 DFQATT, CDR2 SNEGSKA (reference sequence). Unmatched junction bases numbered 3, after V lost 5 bases and J lost 3 bases. The CDR3 has 12 residues. Notes on this clonotype: Its antigen is unidentified.

Roughly 0.45 to 1 ug RNA was reverse transcribed with random hexamers. By means of immunoSEQ multiplex PCR, TCR beta CDR3 spanning 54 Vbeta and 13 Jbeta underwent amplification. Using its own MiXCR run on the immunoSEQ multiplex PCR reads, TCRdb lists one record per CDR3 protein. The sample includes about 90,000 distinct CDR3 sequences, approximately 96% of them seen just once. Sequencing was done on a sample of CD8+ T cells from PBMCs. This receptor was taken from a human donor with Susac syndrome. The rearrangement links TRBV20-1 to TRBJ2-5; 7 bases map to TRBD1. The CDR3 DNA sequence: TGCAGTGCTCTCGACAGGGAAGAGACCCAGTACTTC. Its protein product is CSALDREETQYF.